Each of the 17 T cell receptor beta chains below was sequenced from the same sample in a study of T-cell memory formation after mild COVID-19. TCRdb processed the 5' RACE reads anew with MiXCR; each CDR3 protein has one entry. Among about 470,000 distinct CDR3 sequences listed, 18% were seen once. Sequencing was carried out using PBMCs or a T cell subset sorted from them (not recorded which). These receptors all come from an adult woman who had mild COVID-19 (a few samples of this study predate the infection). Cell type and time point are not known.

This clonotype was seen a few times. The chain uses TRBV12-3 or TRBV12-4 and TRBJ2-1; TRBD2 is a possible D gene (5 bases). The CDR3 runs 16 residues. V lost 4 bases and J lost 1, with 14 bases in between. The CDR3 region is CASSSPNLASYNEQFF. CDR3 nucleotides: TGTGCCAGCAGTTCCCCGAACCTAGCATCCTACAATGAGCAGTTCTTC.

This clonotype was detected only a few times. This sequence joins TRBV12-3 or TRBV12-4 and TRBJ1-1, with D unclear. The CDR3 is 14 residues long. V lost 3 bases and J 0 bases, leaving 8 bases between the germline ends. The CDR3 DNA follows: TGTGCCAGCAGTTTGGAGGTTCTGAACACTGAAGCTTTCTTT. It codes for CASSLEVLNTEAFF.

This chain links TRBV7-9 with TRBJ2-5, with 7 nucleotides matching TRBD2. V was pared by 0 bases and J by 5 bases, with 9 bases of the junction left unmatched. The CDR3 has 16 amino acids. Germline V CDR1 and CDR2: SEHNR, FQNEAQ (reference sequence). CDR3 nucleotide sequence: TGTGCCAGCAGCTTAGCGCCGGGCGGGAGAGGTGAGACCCAGTACTTC. Amino acid sequence: CASSLAPGGRGETQYF.

The chain couples TRBV5-5 to TRBJ1-5, with unresolved D. Deletions cut 0 bases from V and 1 base from J, with 14 bases between. From germline, CDR1 is SGHKS and CDR2 YYEKEE (reference sequence). The CDR3 runs to 17 residues. In DNA, the CDR3 is TGTGCCAGCAGCTTGGCCGCCGGAGGGATAAGCAATCAGCCCCAGCATTTT. Its protein is CASSLAAGGISNQPQHF. The full variable domain, in which reference TRBV5-5 and TRBJ1-5 provide the parts outside the CDR3, is DAGVTQSPTHLIKTRGQQVTLRCSPISGHKSVSWYQQVLGQGPQFIFQYYEKEERGRGNFPDRFSARQFPNYSSELNVNALLLGDSALYLCASSLAAGGISNQPQHFGDGTRLSIL.

This clonotype occurred once. V gene TRBV14 combines with J gene TRBJ1-4; D is perhaps TRBD1 (5 bases). The CDR3 contains 14 residues. CDR1 is SGHDN and CDR2 is FVKESK in the germline V gene. Between the trimmed V and J ends, which lost 4 bases and 3 bases, there was a span of 9 bases. DNA for the CDR3: TGTGCCAGCAGCCCCTTAGGGGCTAATGAAAAACTGTTTTTT. Protein product: CASSPLGANEKLFF.

This clonotype was picked up many times. This chain links TRBV7-3 with TRBJ2-1; 9 bases match TRBD2. The CDR3 length is 15 residues. Germline CDR1 and CDR2: SGHTA and FQGTGA. The V segment lost 1 base and the J segment 7 bases; nucleotides outside the gene matches: 5. The CDR3 protein is CASSLRAGGPNEQFF. CDR3 DNA: TGTGCCAGCAGCTTAAGAGCGGGAGGCCCTAATGAGCAGTTCTTC.

This chain links TRBV5-1 with TRBJ2-2, with D perhaps matching TRBD1 (5 bases). CDR1 and CDR2 (germline): SGHRS, YFSETQ. The ends were cut back, 7 bases at V and 4 bases at J, with 17 bases in the middle. The length of the CDR3 is 15 residues. The CDR3 protein is CASVLQASGTGELFF. For the CDR3, the DNA is TGCGCCAGCGTACTACAGGCCTCGGGCACCGGGGAGCTGTTTTTT.

This chain uses TRBV6-2 or TRBV6-3 with TRBJ2-1; no definite D call. There are 13 residues in the CDR3. The germline CDR1 and CDR2 sequences are MNHEY and SVGEGT. Trimming removed 0 bases at V and 10 bases at J, with 10 bases between. Written as DNA, the CDR3 is TGTGCCAGCAGTTACTCTGCCCGCGGAGAGCAGTTCTTC. Amino acids: CASSYSARGEQFF.

This clonotype came up a few times. The chain employs TRBV9 and TRBJ2-1, with 9 bases identical to TRBD2. Germline V lookup: CDR1 SGDLS, CDR2 YYNGEE. The junction had 5 bases not matched to a gene; V was cut back by 1 base and J by 6 bases. The CDR3 length is 15 residues. Written as DNA, the CDR3 is TGTGCCAGCAGCGTAATTAGCGGGAGCGTCAATGAGCAGTTCTTC. Translated: CASSVISGSVNEQFF.

The V and J genes are TRBV29-1 and TRBJ1-2; D gene unclear. This CDR3 comprises 13 residues. With 5 bases removed from V and 3 bases from J, the gap between germline ends came to 13 bases. The germline V gene has CDR1 SQVTM and CDR2 ANQGSEA. The CDR3 sequence is CSVCCFADYGYTF. CDR3 bases: TGCAGCGTTTGCTGCTTCGCCGACTATGGCTACACCTTC. Variable domain in full (rest from reference TRBV29-1 and TRBJ1-2): SAVISQKPSRDICQRGTSLTIQCQVDSQVTMMFWYRQQPGQSLTLIATANQGSEATYESGFVIDKFPISRPNLTFSTLTVSNMSPEDSSIYLCSVCCFADYGYTFGSGTRLTVV.

This clonotype came up a few times. The rearrangement joins TRBV6-2 or TRBV6-3 to TRBJ1-2; TRBD1 agrees at 8 bases. Germline values: CDR1 MNHEY, CDR2 SVGEGT. V lost 0 bases, J lost 5 bases, and 11 bases stayed unmatched. This CDR3 is 17 amino acids long. In nucleotides, the CDR3 is TGTGCCAGCAGTTACTCGACGGAAGCAGGGGGCAAGTATGGCTACACCTTC. This gives the protein CASSYSTEAGGKYGYTF.

V usage is TRBV5-1 and J usage is TRBJ2-7; perhaps TRBD1 as D (5 bases). Germline CDR1 is SGHRS and CDR2 is YFSETQ. Trimming removed 0 bases from V and 4 bases from J, with 11 bases in between. This CDR3 region has 14 residues. CDR3 DNA sequence: TGCGCCAGCAGCTTGGAGGACACTTATTACGAGCAGTACTTC. This translates into CASSLEDTYYEQYF.

This clonotype was seen more than once but under ten times. The CDR3 loop reads CASSLVEGPLYNEQFF. The CDR3 nucleotides are TGTGCCAGCAGCTTAGTCGAGGGACCATTATACAATGAGCAGTTCTTC. The J gene is TRBJ2-1, the V gene TRBV7-2; perhaps D is TRBD1 or TRBD2 (5 bases each). Per germline, CDR1 SGHTA and CDR2 FQGNSA. V was trimmed by 1 base and J by 4 bases, leaving 14 bases between them. The CDR3 totals 16 residues.

V is TRBV20-1 and J is TRBJ2-5; 13 nucleotides line up with TRBD2. The CDR3 sequence is 18 residues long. V was clipped by 6 bases and J by 0 bases; unmatched bases: 13. Per germline, CDR1 DFQATT and CDR2 SNEGSKA (reference sequence). The CDR3 loop reads CSATRWTSGREHQETQYF. CDR3 nucleotides: TGCAGTGCCACAAGATGGACTAGCGGGAGAGAGCACCAAGAGACCCAGTACTTC.

In this sample, this clonotype turned up a few times. The chain links TRBV2 to TRBJ1-2, with D uncertain. This CDR3 is 15 amino acids long. V was clipped by 2 bases and J by 2 bases, with 12 bases between them. Germline-derived CDR1 and CDR2 are SNHLY and FYNNEI. CDR3 in DNA: TGTGCCAGCAGTGAAAGCTCCGCAGTAAACTATGGCTACACCTTC. This encodes CASSESSAVNYGYTF.

This clonotype was found a few times. V and J are TRBV24-1 and TRBJ2-1, with TRBD2 matching 10 bases. The CDR3 consists of 16 residues. Germline-derived CDR1 and CDR2 are KGHDR and SFDVKD. Trimming took 0 bases from V and 8 from J; bases not matched to a gene: 6. The CDR3 here is CATSDLPGLARDEQFF. The CDR3 DNA reads as TGTGCCACCAGTGATTTGCCGGGACTAGCGCGCGATGAGCAGTTCTTC.

This clonotype came up a few times. V gene TRBV6-5 combines with J gene TRBJ2-3; D ambiguous. The CDR3 spans 14 residues. V lost 2 bases to trimming and J lost 3 bases, with 9 bases between them. Germline loops: CDR1 MNHEY, CDR2 SVGAGI. CDR3 loop: CASSYRRETDTQYF. The CDR3 nucleotides read TGTGCCAGCAGTTACCGTAGGGAAACAGATACGCAGTATTTT.